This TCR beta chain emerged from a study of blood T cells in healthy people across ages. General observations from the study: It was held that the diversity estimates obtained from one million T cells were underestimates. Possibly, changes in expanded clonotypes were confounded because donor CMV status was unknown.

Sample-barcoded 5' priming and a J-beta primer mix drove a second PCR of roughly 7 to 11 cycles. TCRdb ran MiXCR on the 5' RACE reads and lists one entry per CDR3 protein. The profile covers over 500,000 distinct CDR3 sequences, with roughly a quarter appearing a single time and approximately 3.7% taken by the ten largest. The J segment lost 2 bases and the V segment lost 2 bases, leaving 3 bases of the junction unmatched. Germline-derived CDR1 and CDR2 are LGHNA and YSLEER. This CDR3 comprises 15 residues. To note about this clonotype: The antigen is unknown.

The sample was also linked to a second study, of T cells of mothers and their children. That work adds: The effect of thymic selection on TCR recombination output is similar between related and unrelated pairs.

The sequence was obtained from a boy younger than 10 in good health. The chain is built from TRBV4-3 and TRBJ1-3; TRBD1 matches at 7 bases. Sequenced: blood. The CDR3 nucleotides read TGCGCCAGCAGCCAATACCAGGGGGCTGGAAACACCATATATTTT. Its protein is CASSQYQGAGNTIYF.